These 17 T cell receptor beta chains originate from one sample sequenced in a study of T cells in localized non-small cell lung cancer. Assay: immunoSEQ multiplex PCR; the TCRdb copy retains only in-frame clones and omits some. The sample has 30,000 to 40,000 clones; roughly 90% are singletons. The sample was peripheral blood, taken before any cancer treatment. The receptors were sampled from a man aged 35 to 69 with stage I lung adenocarcinoma.

The V and J genes are TRBV19 and TRBJ1-2; unclear D gene. Germline loops: CDR1 LNHDA, CDR2 SQIVND (reference sequence). V gave up 1 base and J gave up 2 bases, with 5 bases separating them. The CDR3 extends over 13 amino acids. The CDR3 nucleotides are TGTGCCAGTAGTATAGGCCTAAACTATGGCTACACCTTC. Its protein is CASSIGLNYGYTF.

The chain combines TRBV6-1 with TRBJ2-1, with 11 bases aligning to TRBD1. Germline trimming cut 2 bases from V and 7 bases from J; bases unmatched to any gene: 4. Germline lookup yields CDR1 MNHNS and CDR2 SASEGT. This CDR3 has 15 amino acids. The CDR3 sequence: CASSEWGDRGNEQFF. CDR3 bases: TGTGCCAGCAGTGAATGGGGGGACAGGGGGAATGAGCAGTTCTTC.

J is TRBJ2-7 and V is TRBV5-1; 12 bases match TRBD1. This CDR3 region has 15 residues. Germline V CDR1 and CDR2: SGHRS, YFSETQ. V shed 3 bases, J shed 4 bases, and the junction held 5 bases outside the gene matches. Here the CDR3 DNA reads TGCGCCAGCAGCTCTGGGACAGGGGGCATTTACGAGCAGTACTTC. This codes for CASSSGTGGIYEQYF.

This chain uses TRBV5-1 with TRBJ1-6, with 7 bases that match TRBD1. Germline V lookup: CDR1 SGHRS, CDR2 YFSETQ. The length of the CDR3 is 14 residues. V dropped 7 bases and J dropped 6; count of bases not matched to a gene: 7. CDR3 residues: CASRGTESNSPLHF. CDR3 coding DNA: TGCGCCAGCCGGGGGACAGAGAGTAATTCACCCCTCCACTTT.

This chain joins TRBV30 and TRBJ1-1, with 7 positions matching TRBD1. Germline trimming cut 2 bases from V and 1 base from J; bases unmatched to any gene: 1. The germline CDR1 and CDR2 sequences are GTSNPN and SVGIG (reference sequence). There are 13 residues in the CDR3. CDR3 region: CAWSRDRNTEAFF. CDR3 DNA: TGTGCCTGGAGTAGGGACAGGAACACTGAAGCTTTCTTT. Full variable domain (outside the CDR3, taken from reference TRBV30 and TRBJ1-1): SQTIHQWPATLVQPVGSPLSLECTVEGTSNPNLYWYRQAAGRGLQLLFYSVGIGQISSEVPQNLSASRPQDRQFILSSKKLLLSDSGFYLCAWSRDRNTEAFFGQGTRLTVV.

This clone was seen more than once but under ten times. CDR3 nucleotide sequence: TGTGCCAGCTCACCAGGTACAAAGGGGATCAGCTCCTACGAGCAGTACTTC. The encoded protein is CASSPGTKGISSYEQYF. The gene calls are TRBV18 and TRBJ2-7; tentative D call: TRBD1 (5 bases). The CDR3 runs to 17 residues. V was pared by 2 bases and J by 0 bases, with 17 bases between. CDR1 and CDR2 from the germline V gene are KGHSH and LQKENI.

V is TRBV11-3 and J is TRBJ2-1; TRBD2 is a possible D gene (5 bases). The CDR3 extends over 15 amino acids. Germline loops: CDR1 SGHNT, CDR2 YENEEA. The V and J ends lost 0 bases and 2 bases respectively, with 8 bases between them. The CDR3 loop is CASSLERGTYNEQFF. For the CDR3, the DNA is TGTGCCAGCAGCTTAGAACGGGGAACCTACAATGAGCAGTTCTTC.

This clone has more than one count but fewer than ten. The V call is TRBV5-1, the J call TRBJ2-1; D is possibly TRBD1 or TRBD2 (6 bases each). The CDR3 loop spans 16 amino acids. Trimming removed 4 bases from V and 6 bases from J, with 20 bases in between. The germline CDR1 and CDR2 sequences are SGHRS and YFSETQ. CDR3 DNA: TGCGCCAGCAGCCGGTTGGGGGGCGGGGATCGCAATGAGCAGTTCTTC. This translates into CASSRLGGGDRNEQFF.

V gene TRBV18 combines with J gene TRBJ1-1; the D gene is possibly TRBD1 (5 bases). Germline loops: CDR1 KGHSH, CDR2 LQKENI. V was cut by 0 bases and J by 10 bases, with 12 bases left in between. This CDR3 has 13 residues. The CDR3 reads CASSPPNEQGAFF. In DNA form, the CDR3 reads TGTGCCAGCTCACCACCGAACGAGCAGGGAGCTTTCTTT.

This clone was found once. This chain links TRBV5-6 with TRBJ1-2, with TRBD1 as a possible D gene (6 bases). In germline, CDR1 is SGHDT, CDR2 YYEEEE. The CDR3 spans 13 residues. V was clipped by 2 bases and J by 7 bases, with 12 bases between them. The CDR3 DNA reads as TGTGCCAGCAGCTTACAGGGCCTTGCTGGCTACACCTTC. Protein: CASSLQGLAGYTF.

This clone was counted a few times. This chain connects TRBV19 to TRBJ1-6; 8 nucleotides align to TRBD1. V lost 5 bases and J lost 8; bases outside the gene matches: 14. Per the germline V gene, CDR1 is LNHDA and CDR2 is SQIVND (reference sequence). The CDR3 is 17 residues long. This CDR3 is CASSAGTGQSSHSPLHF. CDR3 nucleotides: TGTGCCAGTAGTGCAGGGACAGGCCAGTCTTCCCATTCACCCCTCCACTTT.

The sample holds a few counts of this clone. The chain is built from TRBV19 and TRBJ1-5; TRBD1 might be the D (5 bases). Trimming stripped 4 bases from V and 5 bases from J, with 12 bases between. Germline V CDR1 and CDR2: LNHDA, SQIVND (reference sequence). The CDR3 has 14 residues. The CDR3 region has the DNA TGTGCCAGTAGTAAAGCGTGGGGCTATCAGCCCCAGCATTTT. It encodes CASSKAWGYQPQHF.

This chain joins TRBV23-1 and TRBJ1-5; D gene ambiguous. TRBV23-1 is an open reading frame, and its role is uncertain. The CDR3 has 18 residues. The V gene lost 4 bases and the J gene lost 0 bases, with 19 bases spanning the gap. The CDR3, as DNA: TGCGCCAGCAGTCTAGGGTTGGAAAAATTACATAGCAATCAGCCCCAGCATTTT. Translation gives CASSLGLEKLHSNQPQHF.

This chain joins TRBV19 and TRBJ2-3; the D gene is possibly TRBD2 (7 bases). V was pared by 5 bases and J by 5 bases, with 17 bases between. The CDR3 runs 15 residues. CDR1 is LNHDA, CDR2 SQIVND, per germline (reference sequence). In DNA, the CDR3 is TGTGCCAGTAGTTCTGGCGGGGGCCCGCGAGATACGCAGTATTTT. Protein product: CASSSGGGPRDTQYF.

The rearrangement joins TRBV5-1 to TRBJ2-2, with a weak D call TRBD2 (6 bases). The ends were cut back, 7 bases at V and 6 bases at J, with 19 bases in the middle. CDR1 is SGHRS and CDR2 is YFSETQ in the germline V gene. The CDR3 runs 15 residues. CDR3 sequence: CASDPGLGSSGELFF. CDR3 coding DNA: TGCGCCAGCGATCCGGGACTGGGGAGCTCCGGGGAGCTGTTTTTT. Looking up the rest from reference TRBV5-1 and TRBJ2-2 gives the full variable domain: KAGVTQTPRYLIKTRGQQVTLSCSPISGHRSVSWYQQTPGQGLQFLFEYFSETQRNKGNFPGRFSGRQFSNSRSEMNVSTLELGDSALYLCASDPGLGSSGELFFGEGSRLTVL.

This chain connects TRBV27 to TRBJ2-2; TRBD1 matches 9 bases. The CDR3 covers 12 residues. V was clipped by 10 bases and J by 9 bases; unmatched bases: 6. Germline V gene data show CDR1 as MNHEY and CDR2 as SMNVEV (reference sequence). Here the CDR3 reads CATGDRARELFF. In nucleotides, the CDR3 is TGTGCCACCGGGGACAGGGCGAGGGAGCTGTTTTTT.

This rearrangement joins TRBV14 to TRBJ1-2; D ambiguous. Germline assignment: CDR1 SGHDN and CDR2 FVKESK. CDR3 length: 13 residues. Trimming cost V 6 bases and J 7 bases, with 15 bases left between them. CDR3 in DNA: TGTGCCAGCAGGAAGAATGGGCCCGGTGGCTACACCTTC. Translating it yields CASRKNGPGGYTF.